The present TCR beta chain was sequenced within a study of CD8+ T cells in alopecia areata. Overall study: The drug, oral tofacitinib, was given to treated patients at 5 to 10 mg twice daily.

Extracted RNA was reverse transcribed, and the resulting cDNA served as sequencing template. Clones were sequenced by immunoSEQ multiplex PCR, and TCRdb holds only the in-frame ones, with some missing. The sample contains 130,000 to 150,000 clones, approximately 50% of which appear only once. PBMCs served as the source from which CD4+ and CD8+ T cells were sorted. V was clipped by 5 bases and J by 4 bases; unmatched bases: 7. CDR1 and CDR2 from the germline V gene are SGHAT and FQNNGV. The CDR3 has 14 amino acids. Sequences were derived from CD4+ T cells sorted from blood, sampled at week 0. The genes are TRBV11-2 and TRBJ2-5; 7 bases match TRBD1. The source is a human donor with alopecia areata. The CDR3 is CASSPRTGAETQYF. The DNA for the CDR3 is TGTGCCAGCAGCCCCCGAACAGGGGCAGAGACCCAGTACTTC.